This entry is about one T cell receptor beta chain. Mismatch with germline at one junction end may stem from a read error. This specimen comes from a study of shared clonotypes between healthy human individuals. The deep-level immunoSEQ assay was used. Libraries were prepared by immunoSEQ multiplex PCR; TCRdb keeps only in-frame clonotypes and omits some of them. The sample yields some 580,000 clones, 97% seen once. The germline V gene has CDR1 DFQATT and CDR2 SNEGSKA (reference sequence). CDR3 size: 10 residues. What was sequenced was naive CD4+ T cells sorted from blood. Subset reported: CD45RA+ positively selected. This receptor was identified in a woman in her twenties or thirties in good health. V gene TRBV20-1 combines with J gene TRBJ1-2; tentatively, D is TRBD1 (6 bases). The DNA for the CDR3 is TGCAGTGCGAATACAGGGAGTCGTCGCTTC. It specifies CSANTGSRRF.